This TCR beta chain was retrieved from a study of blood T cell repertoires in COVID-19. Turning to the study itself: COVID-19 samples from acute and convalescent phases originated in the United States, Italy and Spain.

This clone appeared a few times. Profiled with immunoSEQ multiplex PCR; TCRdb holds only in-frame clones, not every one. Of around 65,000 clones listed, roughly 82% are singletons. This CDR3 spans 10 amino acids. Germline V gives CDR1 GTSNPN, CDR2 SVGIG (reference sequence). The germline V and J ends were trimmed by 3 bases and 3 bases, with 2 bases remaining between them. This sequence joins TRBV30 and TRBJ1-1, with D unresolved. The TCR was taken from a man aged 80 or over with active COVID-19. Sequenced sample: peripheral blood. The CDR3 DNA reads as TGTGCCTGGAGCTACACTGAAGCTTTCTTT. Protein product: CAWSYTEAFF.